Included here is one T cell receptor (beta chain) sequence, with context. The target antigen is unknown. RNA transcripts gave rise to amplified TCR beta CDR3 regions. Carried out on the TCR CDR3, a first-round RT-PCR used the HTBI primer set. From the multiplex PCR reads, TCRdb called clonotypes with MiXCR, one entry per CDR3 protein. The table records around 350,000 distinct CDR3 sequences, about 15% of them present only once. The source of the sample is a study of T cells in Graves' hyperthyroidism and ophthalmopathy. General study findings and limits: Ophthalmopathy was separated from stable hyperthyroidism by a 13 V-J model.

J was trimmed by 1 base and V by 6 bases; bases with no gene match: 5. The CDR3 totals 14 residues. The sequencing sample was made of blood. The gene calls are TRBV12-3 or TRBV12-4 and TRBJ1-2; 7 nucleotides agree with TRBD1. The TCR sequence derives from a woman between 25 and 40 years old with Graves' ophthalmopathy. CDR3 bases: TGTGCCAGCAGCCGGGACAGAAATAACTATGGCTACACCTTC. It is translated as CASSRDRNNYGYTF.